A single sample is the source of the 12 T cell receptor beta chains below, sequenced in a study of cytomegalovirus exposure and HLA in healthy donors. The study ran its PCR with 60 Vbeta and 13 Jbeta primers. The method was immunoSEQ multiplex PCR; TCRdb's version includes in-frame clones alone and lacks a portion of them. Among fewer than 250,000 clones, under 85% were seen once, and the ten largest hold around 1.6%. The sample consisted of PBMCs. Receptors were obtained from a woman between 18 and 30 years old in good health and CMV-seronegative.

The rearrangement joins TRBV19 to TRBJ2-1, with 15 bases identical to TRBD2. Germline CDR1 reads LNHDA; CDR2 reads SQIVND (reference sequence). With V trimmed by 3 bases and J by 4 bases, 1 base remained unmatched. CDR3 length: 16 amino acids. As DNA, the CDR3 is TGTGCCAGTAGTATGGGGACTAGCGGGAGGTACAATGAGCAGTTCTTC. Protein product: CASSMGTSGRYNEQFF.

This clone appeared a single time. The V call is TRBV4-2, the J call TRBJ2-5; 7 bases are a match to TRBD2. Germline CDR1 reads LGHNA; CDR2 reads YNFKEQ. Trimming at V came to 3 bases and at J to 3 bases, leaving 7 bases not matched to a gene. The CDR3 length is 15 residues. CDR3 in amino acids: CASSQYWREKETQYF. The CDR3 DNA reads TGTGCCAGCAGCCAGTACTGGCGGGAGAAAGAGACCCAGTACTTC.

The V and J genes are TRBV27 and TRBJ2-1, with D perhaps TRBD2 (6 bases). CDR1 and CDR2 (germline): MNHEY, SMNVEV (reference sequence). The CDR3 is made up of 17 amino acids. Deletions cut 5 bases from V and 1 base from J, with 18 bases between. In DNA, the CDR3 is TGTGCCAGCAGTCCCTCAGCGGGTCCAACTTCCTACAATGAGCAGTTCTTC. It yields the protein CASSPSAGPTSYNEQFF.

The rearrangement uses TRBV5-1 and TRBJ1-1; no definite D call. The V end was cut by 5 bases, the J end by 4 bases, with 12 bases between. The germline V gene encodes CDR1 SGHRS and CDR2 YFSETQ. The CDR3 spans 13 residues. The CDR3 DNA follows: TGCGCCAGCAGGTCTATCTCAAGCACTGAAGCTTTCTTT. Translating it yields CASRSISSTEAFF. Drawing the rest from reference TRBV5-1 and TRBJ1-1, the complete variable domain is KAGVTQTPRYLIKTRGQQVTLSCSPISGHRSVSWYQQTPGQGLQFLFEYFSETQRNKGNFPGRFSGRQFSNSRSEMNVSTLELGDSALYLCASRSISSTEAFFGQGTRLTVV.

The chain has TRBV6-1 and TRBJ2-1; TRBD2 aligns across 10 bases. Germline CDR1 reads MNHNS; CDR2 reads SASEGT. Germline trimming cut 2 bases from V and 6 bases from J; bases unmatched to any gene: 7. CDR3 length equals 16 residues. CDR3 region: CASSESVAGGSNEQFF. The CDR3 region has the DNA TGTGCCAGCAGTGAATCCGTAGCGGGAGGTTCCAATGAGCAGTTCTTC.

The rearrangement uses TRBV18 and TRBJ2-2, with a weak D call TRBD2 (5 bases). The CDR3 is 15 amino acids. Germline V lookup: CDR1 KGHSH, CDR2 LQKENI. The V gene lost 2 bases and the J gene lost 5 bases, with 12 bases spanning the gap. CDR3 in amino acids: CASSPWEVATGELFF. In DNA, the CDR3 is TGTGCCAGCTCACCATGGGAAGTAGCGACCGGGGAGCTGTTTTTT.

This clone came up once. Sequence at one end of the junction differs from germline and may be a read error. Distinct nucleotide sequences in the sample also encode this CDR3. The chain has TRBV29-1 and TRBJ2-2; 9 bases match TRBD1. This CDR3 has 14 residues. Germline values: CDR1 SQVTM, CDR2 ANQGSEA. For the CDR3, the DNA is TGCAGCGGGGCCATACAGGGGGCCACCGGGGAACTGTTTTTT. Its translation: CSGAIQGATGELFF.

The chain uses TRBV2 and TRBJ1-5; D perhaps matches TRBD1 (5 bases). The germline V and J ends were trimmed by 8 bases and 2 bases, with 10 bases remaining between them. This CDR3 is 13 amino acids long. Germline V CDR1 and CDR2: SNHLY, FYNNEI. In DNA form, the CDR3 reads TGTGCCAGCGGGGGGGGAGGCAATCAGCCCCAGCATTTT. Its translation: CASGGGGNQPQHF.

On this clone itself: One end of the junction does not line up with germline, which may come from a read error. The CDR3: CASSSDRWANVLTF. As DNA, the CDR3 is TGTGCTAGCAGCTCCGACAGGTGGGCCAACGTCCTGACTTTC. The rearrangement links TRBV7-7 to TRBJ2-6; D perhaps matches TRBD1 (6 bases). Germline CDR1 is SSHAT and CDR2 is FNYEAQ (reference sequence). The CDR3 is 14 residues long.

The chain has TRBV15 and TRBJ1-6; D is perhaps TRBD1 (5 bases). The germline V and J ends were trimmed by 0 bases and 10 bases, with 13 bases remaining between them. Germline CDR1 LNHNV, CDR2 YYDKDF (reference sequence). The CDR3 contains 15 residues. The CDR3 DNA reads TGTGCCACCAGCAGAGATGGGGCGGGACGGTCACCCCTCCACTTT. It specifies CATSRDGAGRSPLHF.

The chain has TRBV30 and TRBJ2-3; D not certain. Germline values: CDR1 GTSNPN, CDR2 SVGIG (reference sequence). The CDR3 contains 14 residues. V gave up 1 base and J gave up 3 bases, with 11 bases separating them. CDR3 in DNA: TGTGCCTGGAGTGACGACTCGAGAACAGATACGCAGTATTTT. It specifies CAWSDDSRTDTQYF.

This chain uses TRBV19 with TRBJ1-1; 7 bases line up with TRBD1. V was pared by 4 bases and J by 1 base, with 24 bases of the junction left unmatched. From germline, CDR1 is LNHDA and CDR2 SQIVND (reference sequence). This CDR3 contains 21 residues. CDR3 nucleotides: TGTGCCAGTAGTAGGGAGGACAGGTTCACTGCGGAGGTCAATCGGAACACTGAAGCTTTCTTT. Translating gives CASSREDRFTAEVNRNTEAFF.